This T cell receptor (beta chain) was found in a study of beta chain features in type 1 diabetes. Only one heparinised blood draw was taken per donor, and its volume averaged approximately 100 mL. Expressed TCRB transcripts were sequenced because the entire RNA isolate underwent reverse transcription. Method: immunoSEQ multiplex PCR; TCRdb's copy keeps in-frame clones and lacks some. This table holds about 180,000 clones, about 13% found once. Study-wide findings and caveats: All four CD4+ subsets from Type 1 diabetes patients carried moderately but significantly shorter TCRB CDR3s.

The junction had 10 bases not matched to a gene; V was cut back by 8 bases and J by 6 bases. Germline V CDR1 and CDR2: MNHNS, SASEGT. CDR3 size: 13 residues. On this clone itself: The target antigen is unknown.

This TCR was sampled from a woman aged 18-29 years in good health. The sample taken for sequencing was central memory CD4+ T cells from blood. The chain joins TRBV6-1 to TRBJ2-7; 7 bases fit TRBD1. In DNA, the CDR3 is TGTGCCAGCGACCGGGACAGACTCTCCGAGCAGTACTTC. This encodes CASDRDRLSEQYF.